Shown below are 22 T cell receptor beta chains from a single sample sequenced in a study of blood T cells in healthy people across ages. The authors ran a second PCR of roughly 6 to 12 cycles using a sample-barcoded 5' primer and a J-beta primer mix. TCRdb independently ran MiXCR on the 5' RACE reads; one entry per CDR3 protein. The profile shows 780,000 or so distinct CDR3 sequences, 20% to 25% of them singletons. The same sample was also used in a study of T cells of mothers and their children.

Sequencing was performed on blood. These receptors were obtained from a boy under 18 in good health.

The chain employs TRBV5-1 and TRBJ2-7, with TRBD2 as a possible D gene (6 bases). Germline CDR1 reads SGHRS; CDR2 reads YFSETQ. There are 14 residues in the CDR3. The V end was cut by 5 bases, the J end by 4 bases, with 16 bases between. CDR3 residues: CASSFGTSLYEQYF. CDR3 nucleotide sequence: TGCGCCAGCAGTTTCGGGACTTCTCTTTACGAGCAGTACTTC.

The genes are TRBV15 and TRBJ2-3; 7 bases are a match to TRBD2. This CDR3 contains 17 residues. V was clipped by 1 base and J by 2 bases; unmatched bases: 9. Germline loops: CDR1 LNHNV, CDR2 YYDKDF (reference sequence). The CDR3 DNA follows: TGTGCCACCAGCAGAGGTCCCGCGGGAGATATCACAGATACGCAGTATTTT. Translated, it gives CATSRGPAGDITDTQYF.

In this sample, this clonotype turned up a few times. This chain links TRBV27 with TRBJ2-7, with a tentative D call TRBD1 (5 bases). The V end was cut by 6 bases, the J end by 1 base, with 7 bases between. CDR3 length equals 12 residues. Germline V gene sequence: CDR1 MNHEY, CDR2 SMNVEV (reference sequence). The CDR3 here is CASRGPSYEQYF. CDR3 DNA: TGTGCCAGCAGGGGGCCATCCTACGAGCAGTACTTC.

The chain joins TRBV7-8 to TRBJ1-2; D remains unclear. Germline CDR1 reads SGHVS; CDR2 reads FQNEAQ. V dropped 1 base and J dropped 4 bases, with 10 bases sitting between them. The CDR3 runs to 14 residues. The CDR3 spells CASSLEAETYGYTF. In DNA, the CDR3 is TGTGCCAGCAGCTTAGAGGCAGAAACCTATGGCTACACCTTC.

CDR3 amino acids: CASSGGSANVLTF. DNA for the CDR3: TGTGCCAGCAGTGGGGGGAGTGCCAACGTCCTGACTTTC. The V and J genes are TRBV2 and TRBJ2-6; D is perhaps TRBD1 or TRBD2 (5 bases each). CDR3 size: 13 residues. With 4 bases removed from V and 7 bases from J, the gap between germline ends came to 8 bases. CDR1 and CDR2 (germline): SNHLY, FYNNEI.

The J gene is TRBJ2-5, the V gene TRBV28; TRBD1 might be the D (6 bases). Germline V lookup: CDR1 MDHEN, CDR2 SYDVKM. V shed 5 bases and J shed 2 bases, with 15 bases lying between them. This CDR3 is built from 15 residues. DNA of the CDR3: TGTGCCAGCAGTCAAACATGGACAGAACAAGAGACCCAGTACTTC. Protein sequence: CASSQTWTEQETQYF. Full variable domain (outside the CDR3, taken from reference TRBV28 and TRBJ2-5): DVKVTQSSRYLVKRTGEKVFLECVQDMDHENMFWYRQDPGLGLRLIYFSYDVKMKEKGDIPEGYSVSREKKERFSLILESASTNQTSMYLCASSQTWTEQETQYFGPGTRLLVL.

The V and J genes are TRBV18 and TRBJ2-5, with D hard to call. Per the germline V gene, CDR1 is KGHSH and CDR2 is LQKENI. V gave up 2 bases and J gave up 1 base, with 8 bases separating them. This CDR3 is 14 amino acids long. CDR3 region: CASSPISPQETQYF. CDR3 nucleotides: TGTGCCAGCTCACCAATCAGCCCCCAAGAGACCCAGTACTTC.

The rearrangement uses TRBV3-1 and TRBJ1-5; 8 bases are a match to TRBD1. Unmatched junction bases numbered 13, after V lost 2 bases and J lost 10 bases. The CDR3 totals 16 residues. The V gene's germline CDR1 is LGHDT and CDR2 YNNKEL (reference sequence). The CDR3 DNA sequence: TGTGCCAGCAGCCAAAGGGGATCAGGGGGCGCGGAACCCCAGCATTTT. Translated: CASSQRGSGGAEPQHF.

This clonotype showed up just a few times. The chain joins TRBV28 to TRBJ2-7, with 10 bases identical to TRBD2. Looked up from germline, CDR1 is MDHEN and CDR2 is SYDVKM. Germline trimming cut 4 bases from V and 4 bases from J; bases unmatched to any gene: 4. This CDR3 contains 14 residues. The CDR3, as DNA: TGTGCCAGCAGTTCTCCTAGCGGGGGATACGAGCAGTACTTC. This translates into CASSSPSGGYEQYF.

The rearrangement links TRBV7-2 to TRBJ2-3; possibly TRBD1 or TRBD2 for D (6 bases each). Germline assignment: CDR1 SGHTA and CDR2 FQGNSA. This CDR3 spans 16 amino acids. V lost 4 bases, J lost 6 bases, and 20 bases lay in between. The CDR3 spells CASSSLRRGPKDTQYF. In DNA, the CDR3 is TGTGCCAGCAGCTCTCTTCGACGGGGGCCTAAGGATACGCAGTATTTT. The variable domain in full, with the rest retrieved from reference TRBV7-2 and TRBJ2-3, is GAGVSQSPSNKVTEKGKDVELRCDPISGHTALYWYRQSLGQGLEFLIYFQGNSAPDKSGLPSDRFSAERTGGSVSTLTIQRTQQEDSAVYLCASSSLRRGPKDTQYFGPGTRLTVL.

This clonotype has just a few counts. CDR3 amino acids: CSVASETEQFF. CDR3 coding DNA: TGCAGCGTTGCTTCTGAGACAGAGCAGTTCTTC. The chain joins TRBV29-1 to TRBJ2-1, with no clear D. The germline V gene has CDR1 SQVTM and CDR2 ANQGSEA. This CDR3 is built from 11 residues. The V gene lost 4 bases and the J gene lost 10 bases, with 11 bases spanning the gap.

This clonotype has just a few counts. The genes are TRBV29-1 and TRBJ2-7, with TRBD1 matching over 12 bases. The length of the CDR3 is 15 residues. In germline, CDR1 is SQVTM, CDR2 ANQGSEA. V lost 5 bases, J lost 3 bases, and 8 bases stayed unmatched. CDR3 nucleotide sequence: TGCAGCGTTTCGGGACAGGGGGCGACCTTCTACGAGCAGTACTTC. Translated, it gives CSVSGQGATFYEQYF.

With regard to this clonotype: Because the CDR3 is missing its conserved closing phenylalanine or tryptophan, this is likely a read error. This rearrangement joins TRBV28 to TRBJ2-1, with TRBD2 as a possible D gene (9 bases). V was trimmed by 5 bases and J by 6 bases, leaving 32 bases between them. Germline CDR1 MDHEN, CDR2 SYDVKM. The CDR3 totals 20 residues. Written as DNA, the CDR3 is TGTGCCAGCAGTCTCACGCCAGGGGGCAGCGGGAGGCTACCACGCAATGAGCAGTTCCTC. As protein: CASSLTPGGSGRLPRNEQFL.

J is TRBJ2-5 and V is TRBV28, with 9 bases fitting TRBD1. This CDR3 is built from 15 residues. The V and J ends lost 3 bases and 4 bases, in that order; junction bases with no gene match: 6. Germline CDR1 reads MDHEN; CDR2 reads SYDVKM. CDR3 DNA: TGTGCCAGCAGTTTCCGAGGACAGGGGATAGAGACCCAGTACTTC. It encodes CASSFRGQGIETQYF.

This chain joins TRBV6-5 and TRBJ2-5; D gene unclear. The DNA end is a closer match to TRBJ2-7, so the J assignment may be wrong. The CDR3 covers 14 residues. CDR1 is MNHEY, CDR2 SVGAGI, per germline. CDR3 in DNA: TGTGCCACCTGGGAATTCCGTAGCTCCTACGAGCAGTACTTC. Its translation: CATWEFRSSYEQYF.

Here the CDR3 DNA reads TGTGCCAGCAGCCAGGGAGCGACAGGGATTACCGGGGAGCTGTTTTTT. Translated: CASSQGATGITGELFF. V usage is TRBV4-2 and J usage is TRBJ2-2; TRBD1 aligns across 7 bases. Looked up from germline, CDR1 is LGHNA and CDR2 is YNFKEQ. The V and J ends lost 3 bases and 5 bases, in that order; junction bases with no gene match: 9. This CDR3 is built from 16 residues.

The CDR3, as DNA: TGTGCCAGCAGCTCACCCCGGGGGACTAGCGGGAGGGTACCCTCCTACAATGAGCAGTTCTTC. Its protein product is CASSSPRGTSGRVPSYNEQFF. The genes are TRBV7-2 and TRBJ2-1; the match to TRBD2 covers 16 bases. The CDR3 runs to 21 residues. The ends lost 4 bases at V and 0 bases at J; junction bases unmatched: 12. The V gene's germline CDR1 is SGHTA and CDR2 FQGNSA.

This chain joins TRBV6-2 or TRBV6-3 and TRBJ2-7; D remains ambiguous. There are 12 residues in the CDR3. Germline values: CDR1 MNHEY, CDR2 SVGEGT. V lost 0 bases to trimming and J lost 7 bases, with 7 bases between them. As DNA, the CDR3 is TGTGCCAGCAGTTACTCCCGACGAGAGCAGTACTTC. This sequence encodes CASSYSRREQYF.

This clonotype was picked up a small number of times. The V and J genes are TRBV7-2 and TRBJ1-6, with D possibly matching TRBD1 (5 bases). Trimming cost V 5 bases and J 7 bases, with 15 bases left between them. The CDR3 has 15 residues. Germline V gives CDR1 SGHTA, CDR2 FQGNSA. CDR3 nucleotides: TGTGCCAGCAGCAATAACCAGGGTGCCAATTCACCCCTCCACTTT. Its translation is CASSNNQGANSPLHF.

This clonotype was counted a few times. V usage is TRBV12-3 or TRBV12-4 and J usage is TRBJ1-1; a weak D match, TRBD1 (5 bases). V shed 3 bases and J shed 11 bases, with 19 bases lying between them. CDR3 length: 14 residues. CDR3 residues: CASSFGAPSSWAFF. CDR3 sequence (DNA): TGTGCCAGCAGTTTCGGGGCGCCGAGCTCTTGGGCTTTCTTT.

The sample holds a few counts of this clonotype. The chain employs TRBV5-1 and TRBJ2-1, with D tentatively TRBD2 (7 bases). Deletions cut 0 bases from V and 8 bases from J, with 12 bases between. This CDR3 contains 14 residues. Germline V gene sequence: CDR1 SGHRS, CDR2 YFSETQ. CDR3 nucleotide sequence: TGCGCCAGCAGCTTGGTTGCGGGGGCCGATGAGCAGTTCTTC. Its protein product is CASSLVAGADEQFF.

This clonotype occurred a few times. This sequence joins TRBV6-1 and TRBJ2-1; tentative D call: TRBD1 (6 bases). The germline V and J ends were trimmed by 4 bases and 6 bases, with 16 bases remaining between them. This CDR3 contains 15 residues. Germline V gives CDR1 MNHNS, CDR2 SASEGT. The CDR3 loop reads CASSAASGVGNEQFF. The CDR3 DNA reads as TGTGCCAGCAGTGCAGCGTCAGGGGTGGGCAATGAGCAGTTCTTC.